This T cell receptor (beta chain) originates from a study of CD8 T cells in Susac syndrome. About the study: When blood was drawn, patients with Susac syndrome were on intravenous immunoglobulin alone, on corticosteroids, or therapy-naive.

This clonotype was seen once. The T cells that were sequenced for TCR beta were CD8+ and CD4+ cells from blood. Through negative isolation, CD4+ and CD8+ T cells were obtained, while TEMRA cells were enriched using FACS. Trimming left V 4 bases short and J 2 bases short, with 12 bases between. The V gene's germline CDR1 is KGHDR and CDR2 SFDVKD. This CDR3 has 15 residues. The RNA input was 0.5 to 1 ug, and it was reverse transcribed with random hexamers. An immunoSEQ multiplex PCR generated amplified TCR beta CDR3 products spanning 54 Vbeta and 13 Jbeta. Using its own MiXCR run on the immunoSEQ multiplex PCR reads, TCRdb lists one record per CDR3 protein. Found here are about 190,000 distinct CDR3 sequences, approximately 96% of them singletons; the top ten hold 0.098%.

The clonotype comes from a human donor with Susac syndrome. Sample: CD4+ T cells from PBMCs. The chain uses TRBV24-1 and TRBJ2-3, with D unresolved. The CDR3 spells CATSDPGPNTDTQYF. In DNA, the CDR3 is TGTGCCACCAGTGACCCTGGGCCCAACACAGATACGCAGTATTTT.